Shown below are 28 T cell receptor beta chains from a single sample sequenced in a study of glioma-infiltrating T cells after dendritic cell vaccination. Generated by immunoSEQ multiplex PCR, the TCRdb table keeps only in-frame clones and is missing some. This table holds just over 95,000 clones, about four fifths found once. The material sequenced was blood, taken before dendritic cell vaccination. All receptors come from a human donor with glioblastoma.

Only a few counts were recorded for this clone. V and J are TRBV11-3 and TRBJ2-3; 11 bases fit TRBD1. CDR3 length: 16 amino acids. From germline, CDR1 is SGHNT and CDR2 YENEEA. With V trimmed by 8 bases and J by 3 bases, 10 bases remained unmatched. CDR3 DNA sequence: TGTGCCAGCGCTAAAGGTGGGGACAGGGGGACAGATACGCAGTATTTT. Its translation is CASAKGGDRGTDTQYF.

The V gene is TRBV19, the J gene TRBJ2-7; 12 bases are shared with TRBD2. V dropped 5 bases and J dropped 4; count of bases not matched to a gene: 12. This CDR3 comprises 17 residues. CDR1 is LNHDA, CDR2 SQIVND, per germline (reference sequence). CDR3 in DNA: TGTGCCAGTAGTCGGTATACATGGACTAGCGGGATTTACGAGCAGTACTTC. Translated, it gives CASSRYTWTSGIYEQYF.

V is TRBV5-1 and J is TRBJ2-1; 9 positions agree with TRBD2. The CDR3 has 15 residues. In germline, CDR1 is SGHRS, CDR2 YFSETQ. The V segment lost 5 bases and the J segment 6 bases; nucleotides outside the gene matches: 9. CDR3 in DNA: TGCGCCAGCAGGGACGGGACTAGCTCCCTCAATGAGCAGTTCTTC. This gives the protein CASRDGTSSLNEQFF.

This clone was counted a single time. The chain combines TRBV11-1 with TRBJ2-1, with 8 bases aligning to TRBD1. The CDR3 has 19 amino acids. The V gene's germline CDR1 is SGHAT and CDR2 FQDESV (reference sequence). V was clipped by 3 bases and J by 6 bases; unmatched bases: 19. CDR3 amino acids: CASSFGNFLDRGKSNEQFF. CDR3 in DNA: TGTGCCAGCAGCTTCGGAAACTTCCTAGACAGGGGTAAGAGCAATGAGCAGTTCTTC.

The chain joins TRBV19 to TRBJ1-2; tentative D call: TRBD1 (6 bases). Deletions cut 4 bases from V and 4 bases from J, with 16 bases between. The CDR3 runs to 15 residues. The germline V gene has CDR1 LNHDA and CDR2 SQIVND (reference sequence). The CDR3 DNA follows: TGTGCCAGTAGTACAAGTCACAGGGACGGCTATGGCTACACCTTC. The encoded protein is CASSTSHRDGYGYTF.

The J gene is TRBJ1-5, the V gene TRBV28; the match to TRBD1 covers 10 bases. Trimming cost V 5 bases and J 10 bases; bases outside gene matches: 11. The CDR3 has 15 residues. Germline V gene data show CDR1 as MDHEN and CDR2 as SYDVKM. CDR3 sequence reads: CASSVTGTGALPQHF. The CDR3 DNA reads TGTGCCAGCAGTGTAACCGGGACAGGGGCCTTACCCCAGCATTTT. The whole variable domain, remainder taken from reference TRBV28 and TRBJ1-5, is DVKVTQSSRYLVKRTGEKVFLECVQDMDHENMFWYRQDPGLGLRLIYFSYDVKMKEKGDIPEGYSVSREKKERFSLILESASTNQTSMYLCASSVTGTGALPQHFGDGTRLSIL.

The CDR3: CAWRPHAGTQYF. CDR3 DNA sequence: TGTGCCTGGAGACCACACGCAGGGACGCAGTATTTT. J is TRBJ2-3 and V is TRBV30, with D tentatively TRBD1 (5 bases). Deletions cut 3 bases from V and 9 bases from J, with 13 bases between. This CDR3 has 12 amino acids. In germline, CDR1 is GTSNPN, CDR2 SVGIG (reference sequence).

J is TRBJ1-4 and V is TRBV19; D remains unclear. This CDR3 contains 15 residues. V gave up 1 base and J gave up 6 bases, with 12 bases separating them. CDR1 is LNHDA and CDR2 is SQIVND in the germline V gene (reference sequence). The CDR3 sequence: CASSIGGQGYEKLFF. The CDR3 coding sequence is TGTGCCAGTAGTATAGGCGGGCAAGGGTATGAAAAACTGTTTTTT.

The V call is TRBV6-5, the J call TRBJ2-6; tentative D call: TRBD1 (7 bases). The V end lost 2 bases, the J end lost 3 bases, and 11 bases lay between the germline ends. The CDR3 contains 16 residues. Germline CDR1 MNHEY, CDR2 SVGAGI. In nucleotides, the CDR3 is TGTGCCAGCAGTTACCGACAGGGAGGTGGGGCCAACGTCCTGACTTTC. As protein: CASSYRQGGGANVLTF.

The gene calls are TRBV29-1 and TRBJ1-1, with TRBD1 matching 10 bases. V lost 7 bases to trimming and J lost 5 bases; unmatched junction nucleotides: 4. CDR1 SQVTM and CDR2 ANQGSEA come from the germline V gene. This CDR3 comprises 12 residues. This chain's CDR3 is CSAGQGWTEAFF. CDR3 coding DNA: TGCAGCGCGGGACAGGGGTGGACTGAAGCTTTCTTT.

The V and J genes are TRBV18 and TRBJ2-7; 13 nucleotides agree with TRBD2. Germline CDR1 and CDR2: KGHSH and LQKENI. Germline trimming cut 1 base from V and 2 bases from J; bases unmatched to any gene: 8. The CDR3 loop spans 18 amino acids. DNA for the CDR3: TGTGCCAGCTCACCACGGCTAGGGACTAGCGGGGACACCTACGAGCAGTACTTC. Translated, it gives CASSPRLGTSGDTYEQYF.

V gene TRBV10-1 combines with J gene TRBJ2-3; 9 bases agree with TRBD2. V was clipped by 0 bases and J by 4 bases; unmatched bases: 5. The CDR3 has 16 amino acids. Per the germline V gene, CDR1 is WNHNN and CDR2 is SYGVQD (reference sequence). The CDR3, as DNA: TGCGCCAGCAGTGAGTCTAGAGCGGGAGGCCCAGATACGCAGTATTTT. Protein: CASSESRAGGPDTQYF.

This chain links TRBV10-1 with TRBJ1-1; D ambiguous. CDR1 is WNHNN and CDR2 is SYGVQD in the germline V gene (reference sequence). CDR3 size: 13 residues. Trimming shortened V by 7 bases and J by 1 base, and 10 bases separated the two germline ends. CDR3 region: CASNPWRNTEAFF. The CDR3 region has the DNA TGCGCCAGCAATCCGTGGAGGAACACTGAAGCTTTCTTT.

In its sample, this clone was seen a few times. The rearrangement joins TRBV2 to TRBJ2-5; perhaps TRBD1 as D (6 bases). The CDR3 is 13 amino acids. The V gene's germline CDR1 is SNHLY and CDR2 FYNNEI. V dropped 1 base and J dropped 6 bases, with 9 bases sitting between them. The CDR3 coding sequence is TGTGCCAGCAGTGAAGTAGGGGGTAAGACCCAGTACTTC. It yields the protein CASSEVGGKTQYF.

This clone was observed once. The chain carries TRBV6-4 and TRBJ1-1; D gene unclear. Trimming pared 6 bases from V and 6 bases from J, leaving 14 bases between. Per germline, CDR1 MRHNA and CDR2 SNTAGT. This CDR3 contains 13 residues. The CDR3 nucleotides read TGTGCCAGCAGGGGAGATTACGCCGCTGAAGCTTTCTTT. This gives the protein CASRGDYAAEAFF.

The chain combines TRBV27 with TRBJ2-7; 8 nucleotides agree with TRBD1. This CDR3 has 16 residues. Per the germline V gene, CDR1 is MNHEY and CDR2 is SMNVEV (reference sequence). Germline trimming cut 5 bases from V and 4 bases from J; bases unmatched to any gene: 13. The CDR3 loop reads CASSAPSPTGAYEQYF. CDR3 DNA sequence: TGTGCCAGCAGTGCCCCCTCCCCGACAGGGGCTTACGAGCAGTACTTC.

This clone was counted a few times. The rearrangement uses TRBV5-4 and TRBJ2-3; the D gene is possibly TRBD2 (6 bases). This CDR3 spans 14 amino acids. The germline V gene encodes CDR1 SGHNT and CDR2 YYREEE (reference sequence). The V gene lost 5 bases and the J gene lost 0 bases, with 10 bases spanning the gap. In nucleotides, the CDR3 is TGTGCCAGCAGTATCGGGACTAGCACAGATACGCAGTATTTT. Its translation is CASSIGTSTDTQYF.

This chain uses TRBV30 with TRBJ2-5; 8 nucleotides line up with TRBD2. The CDR3 sequence is 12 residues long. V lost 5 bases and J lost 5; bases outside the gene matches: 4. Germline V gene lookup returns CDR1 GTSNPN and CDR2 SVGIG (reference sequence). CDR3 protein: CAWGLATETQYF. CDR3 nucleotides: TGTGCCTGGGGACTAGCCACGGAGACCCAGTACTTC.

The chain has TRBV7-9 and TRBJ2-7, with 9 nucleotides matching TRBD1. V lost 3 bases, J lost 0 bases, and 12 bases stayed unmatched. CDR1 and CDR2 from the germline V gene are SEHNR and FQNEAQ (reference sequence). This CDR3 contains 18 residues. This chain's CDR3 is CASSFRTGVAPSSYEQYF. CDR3 in DNA: TGTGCCAGCAGCTTCCGGACAGGGGTCGCACCCAGCTCCTACGAGCAGTACTTC.

The chain is built from TRBV4-2 and TRBJ2-7; weak D call: TRBD2 (6 bases). The germline gives CDR1 LGHNA, CDR2 YNFKEQ. Trimming shortened V by 0 bases and J by 6 bases, and 18 bases separated the two germline ends. The CDR3 totals 16 residues. CDR3 region: CASSQDAYGSRGEQYF. CDR3 nucleotides: TGTGCCAGCAGCCAAGACGCTTACGGGAGTCGGGGCGAGCAGTACTTC.

A remark on this clone: The same CDR3 is also encoded by other DNA sequences in this sample. This chain joins TRBV5-1 and TRBJ2-2; possible D gene TRBD2, 6 bases. The CDR3 has 15 amino acids. Trimming cost V 0 bases and J 5 bases, with 11 bases left between them. Germline loops: CDR1 SGHRS, CDR2 YFSETQ. CDR3: CASSLGGEGTGELFF. In DNA, the CDR3 is TGCGCCAGCAGCTTGGGCGGGGAAGGTACCGGGGAGCTGTTTTTT. The full variable domain, its missing parts supplied by reference TRBV5-1 and TRBJ2-2, is KAGVTQTPRYLIKTRGQQVTLSCSPISGHRSVSWYQQTPGQGLQFLFEYFSETQRNKGNFPGRFSGRQFSNSRSEMNVSTLELGDSALYLCASSLGGEGTGELFFGEGSRLTVL.

The chain combines TRBV4-2 with TRBJ2-2; maybe TRBD2 (6 bases). Germline V gives CDR1 LGHNA, CDR2 YNFKEQ. V lost 0 bases to trimming and J lost 1 base, with 9 bases between them. The CDR3 contains 16 residues. The CDR3 protein is CASSQEWGVNTGELFF. CDR3 DNA sequence: TGTGCCAGCAGCCAAGAGTGGGGGGTGAACACCGGGGAGCTGTTTTTT.

This clone was observed once. V is TRBV5-1 and J is TRBJ2-3; 7 nucleotides line up with TRBD2. Germline V gene sequence: CDR1 SGHRS, CDR2 YFSETQ. This CDR3 contains 15 residues. The trim removed 0 bases at V and 4 bases at J, leaving 5 bases unmatched. Written as DNA, the CDR3 is TGCGCCAGCAGCTTGGGGACTAGATCCCCAGATACGCAGTATTTT. Translated, it gives CASSLGTRSPDTQYF. The whole variable domain, filled in from reference TRBV5-1 and TRBJ2-3, reads KAGVTQTPRYLIKTRGQQVTLSCSPISGHRSVSWYQQTPGQGLQFLFEYFSETQRNKGNFPGRFSGRQFSNSRSEMNVSTLELGDSALYLCASSLGTRSPDTQYFGPGTRLTVL.

This sequence joins TRBV5-6 and TRBJ2-7; D perhaps matches TRBD2 (7 bases). V was shortened by 6 bases and J by 3 bases, with 19 bases between the two germline ends. In germline, CDR1 is SGHDT, CDR2 YYEEEE. The CDR3 is made up of 15 amino acids. The CDR3 protein is CASTPSGGHLYEQYF. For the CDR3, the DNA is TGTGCCAGCACCCCGTCGGGGGGACACCTCTACGAGCAGTACTTC.

The chain carries TRBV19 and TRBJ2-7; 8 bases agree with TRBD2. The CDR3 sequence is 14 residues long. Germline V gives CDR1 LNHDA, CDR2 SQIVND (reference sequence). Trimming removed 8 bases from V and 3 bases from J; junction bases left unmatched: 9. As DNA, the CDR3 is TGTGCCAGTTCCCCTAGCGGGCGTCGCTACGAGCAGTACTTC. Translating gives CASSPSGRRYEQYF.

In this sample, this clone turned up many times. The V and J genes are TRBV9 and TRBJ2-3, with 8 bases identical to TRBD2. Per germline, CDR1 SGDLS and CDR2 YYNGEE. V dropped 2 bases and J dropped 0; count of bases not matched to a gene: 5. CDR3 length: 16 amino acids. The CDR3 bases are TGTGCCAGCAGCGTGACTAGCGCCCGTAGCACAGATACGCAGTATTTT. This codes for CASSVTSARSTDTQYF. Variable domain in full (rest from reference TRBV9 and TRBJ2-3): DSGVTQTPKHLITATGQRVTLRCSPRSGDLSVYWYQQSLDQGLQFLIQYYNGEERAKGNILERFSAQQFPDLHSELNLSSLELGDSALYFCASSVTSARSTDTQYFGPGTRLTVL.

The sample holds a few counts of this clone. This chain uses TRBV11-1 with TRBJ2-1; TRBD2 matches at 10 bases. This CDR3 has 17 residues. Trimming at V came to 5 bases and at J to 0 bases, leaving 7 bases not matched to a gene. CDR1 is SGHAT, CDR2 FQDESV, per germline (reference sequence). This CDR3 reads CASSLISGGSSYNEQFF. CDR3 nucleotides: TGTGCCAGCAGCCTGATTAGCGGGGGGAGCTCCTACAATGAGCAGTTCTTC.

This clone has a handful of counts. This sequence joins TRBV7-9 and TRBJ2-1; 11 bases fit TRBD2. Per germline, CDR1 SEHNR and CDR2 FQNEAQ (reference sequence). CDR3 length: 16 amino acids. V gave up 6 bases and J gave up 8 bases; unmatched junction bases: 12. CDR3 sequence: CASRSLAGVKVDEQFF. As DNA, the CDR3 is TGTGCCAGCAGGTCACTAGCGGGAGTGAAGGTCGATGAGCAGTTCTTC. Using reference TRBV7-9 and TRBJ2-1 for the parts outside the CDR3, the full variable domain is DTGVSQNPRHKITKRGQNVTFRCDPISEHNRLYWYRQTLGQGPEFLTYFQNEAQLEKSRLLSDRFSAERPKGSFSTLEIQRTEQGDSAMYLCASRSLAGVKVDEQFFGPGTRLTVL.